The 31 T cell receptor beta chains given below trace back to one sample, sequenced in a study of T cell repertoires in ileal Crohn's disease. TCRdb's table, derived via immunoSEQ multiplex PCR, lists solely in-frame clones and lacks some. The sample contains around 7,400 clones, approximately 80% of which appear only once. Source material: ileal tissue. These receptor sequences come from an adult with Crohn's disease.

As for this clone: Distinct nucleotide sequences in the sample also encode this CDR3. J is TRBJ1-1 and V is TRBV5-1; D may be TRBD1 (6 bases). Trimming shortened V by 0 bases and J by 6 bases, and 12 bases separated the two germline ends. Germline-derived CDR1 and CDR2 are SGHRS and YFSETQ. CDR3 length: 14 amino acids. The CDR3 nucleotides read TGCGCCAGCAGCTTGGACAGGGATTTTGCTGAAGCTTTCTTT. It translates to CASSLDRDFAEAFF.

This clone was picked up one time. This chain uses TRBV14 with TRBJ1-2; D remains unclear. V was shortened by 5 bases and J by 3 bases, with 10 bases between the two germline ends. From germline, CDR1 is SGHDN and CDR2 FVKESK. The CDR3 loop spans 13 amino acids. The CDR3 DNA sequence: TGTGCCAGCAGCTTTGGGCCCGACTATGGCTACACCTTC. This sequence encodes CASSFGPDYGYTF.

In this sample, this clone turned up a few times. The V call is TRBV4-2, the J call TRBJ2-2, with D perhaps TRBD2 (6 bases). V was pared by 0 bases and J by 5 bases, with 16 bases between. Germline CDR1 LGHNA, CDR2 YNFKEQ. CDR3 size: 17 residues. This chain's CDR3 is CASSQEGTLTFTGELFF. As DNA, the CDR3 is TGTGCCAGCAGCCAAGAAGGGACTCTAACCTTTACCGGGGAGCTGTTTTTT.

This chain joins TRBV7-9 and TRBJ2-1, with a tentative D call TRBD2 (6 bases). This CDR3 has 16 residues. Germline V lookup: CDR1 SEHNR, CDR2 FQNEAQ (reference sequence). The V end was cut by 3 bases, the J end by 4 bases, with 16 bases between. The DNA for the CDR3 is TGTGCCAGCAGCTTTCGTGGAGCGGGCCTTTACAATGAGCAGTTCTTC. This sequence encodes CASSFRGAGLYNEQFF.

V usage is TRBV25-1 and J usage is TRBJ2-7, with D tentatively TRBD1 (5 bases). CDR1 and CDR2 from the germline V gene are MGHDK and SYGVNS. The V end lost 1 base, the J end lost 3 bases, and 10 bases lay between the germline ends. The CDR3 runs to 14 residues. The CDR3, as DNA: TGTGCCAGCAGTGAATCGAACAGGCACTACGAGCAGTACTTC. Translation: CASSESNRHYEQYF.

This clone has a single count. V usage is TRBV7-6 and J usage is TRBJ2-2; 8 nucleotides align to TRBD1. Per the germline V gene, CDR1 is SGHVS and CDR2 is FNYEAQ. J was trimmed by 3 bases and V by 5 bases; bases with no gene match: 5. CDR3 length equals 15 residues. DNA for the CDR3: TGTGCCAGCAGCACCCGGGACAGGTACACCGGGGAGCTGTTTTTT. Its translation: CASSTRDRYTGELFF.

The chain employs TRBV4-1 and TRBJ2-3, with TRBD2 identical over 10 bases. V lost 2 bases and J lost 3; bases outside the gene matches: 2. The CDR3 totals 15 residues. The germline V gene has CDR1 MGHRA and CDR2 YSYEKL. CDR3 DNA: TGCGCCAGCAGCCAACTAGCGGGAGAAACAGATACGCAGTATTTT. Encoded protein: CASSQLAGETDTQYF.

The chain couples TRBV14 to TRBJ1-2; the D is unclear. The CDR3 has 15 residues. Trimming took off 1 base at V and 2 bases at J, with 11 bases between the two ends. The germline CDR1 and CDR2 sequences are SGHDN and FVKESK. CDR3 coding DNA: TGTGCCAGCAGCCAAGGGACGGGAGCCAACTATGGCTACACCTTC. It yields the protein CASSQGTGANYGYTF.

The V call is TRBV11-1, the J call TRBJ2-1; 13 bases fit TRBD2. The CDR3 has 16 amino acids. V dropped 3 bases and J dropped 9; count of bases not matched to a gene: 8. Germline CDR1 SGHAT, CDR2 FQDESV (reference sequence). The CDR3 loop is CASSFTSGRASIEQFF. As DNA, the CDR3 is TGTGCCAGCAGCTTTACTAGCGGGAGGGCCTCGATTGAGCAGTTCTTC.

This clone has just a few counts. V usage is TRBV25-1 and J usage is TRBJ2-7, with a weak D call TRBD2 (6 bases). This CDR3 comprises 15 residues. Germline loops: CDR1 MGHDK, CDR2 SYGVNS. V was cut by 2 bases and J by 2 bases, with 13 bases left in between. The CDR3 here is CASSETSGAPYEQYF. DNA of the CDR3: TGTGCCAGCAGTGAAACGTCGGGAGCGCCCTACGAGCAGTACTTC.

This clone was counted a single time. The chain carries TRBV5-1 and TRBJ2-5; 10 bases fit TRBD2. The CDR3 extends over 17 amino acids. Trimming cost V 0 bases and J 2 bases; bases outside gene matches: 7. Per germline, CDR1 SGHRS and CDR2 YFSETQ. The CDR3 region has the DNA TGCGCCAGCAGCTTGGCTGGACTAGCGGCTCCACAAGAGACCCAGTACTTC. Its translation: CASSLAGLAAPQETQYF.

This sequence joins TRBV29-1 and TRBJ2-5; 13 bases fit TRBD2. Germline V CDR1 and CDR2: SQVTM, ANQGSEA. With 7 bases clipped from V and 4 bases from J, the junction kept 3 bases outside the gene matches. The CDR3 contains 13 residues. CDR3: CSGRLAGGETQYF. In DNA, the CDR3 is TGCAGCGGGCGACTAGCGGGAGGAGAGACCCAGTACTTC.

The V gene is TRBV11-3, the J gene TRBJ2-6, with D uncertain. V shed 5 bases and J shed 4 bases, with 12 bases lying between them. In germline, CDR1 is SGHNT, CDR2 YENEEA. This CDR3 comprises 15 residues. CDR3: CASSPGVSGANVLTF. The CDR3 DNA reads TGTGCCAGCAGCCCCGGTGTGTCGGGGGCCAACGTCCTGACTTTC.

The chain carries TRBV27 and TRBJ2-7; weak D call: TRBD1 (6 bases). Trimming took off 2 bases at V and 4 bases at J, with 9 bases between the two ends. From germline, CDR1 is MNHEY and CDR2 SMNVEV (reference sequence). This CDR3 is 13 amino acids long. The CDR3 loop reads CASSLEQGYEQYF. The CDR3 DNA reads as TGTGCCAGCAGTTTAGAGCAGGGGTACGAGCAGTACTTC.

The chain combines TRBV7-9 with TRBJ2-2, with 9 bases fitting TRBD1. The V gene end was trimmed by 5 bases and the J gene end by 4 bases; junction bases not matched to a gene: 5. The CDR3 has 15 amino acids. Germline loops: CDR1 SEHNR, CDR2 FQNEAQ (reference sequence). In DNA, the CDR3 is TGTGCCAGCAGCCGGGGACAGGGCTCCACCGGGGAGCTGTTTTTT. Amino acids: CASSRGQGSTGELFF.

The chain carries TRBV25-1 and TRBJ2-5; possible D gene TRBD1, 5 bases. This CDR3 has 13 amino acids. Germline V lookup: CDR1 MGHDK, CDR2 SYGVNS. With 3 bases removed from V and 5 bases from J, the gap between germline ends came to 10 bases. CDR3 in amino acids: CASSDRDDETQYF. Written as DNA, the CDR3 is TGTGCCAGCAGTGACAGGGATGATGAGACCCAGTACTTC.

This chain links TRBV2 with TRBJ2-1; TRBD2 aligns across 10 bases. Germline V lookup: CDR1 SNHLY, CDR2 FYNNEI. V dropped 7 bases and J dropped 9; count of bases not matched to a gene: 9. The CDR3 loop spans 14 amino acids. The CDR3 DNA reads as TGTGCCAGCACCGCGAGGACTAGCGGAGGTGAGCAGTTCTTC. The encoded protein is CASTARTSGGEQFF.

The rearrangement links TRBV7-3 to TRBJ2-1; 13 nucleotides line up with TRBD2. The junction had 7 bases not matched to a gene; V was cut back by 5 bases and J by 6 bases. Germline CDR1 reads SGHTA; CDR2 reads FQGTGA. CDR3 length: 16 residues. Here the CDR3 reads CASSLTSGRPSNEQFF. The CDR3 DNA reads TGTGCCAGCAGCCTGACTAGCGGGAGGCCCAGCAATGAGCAGTTCTTC.

This chain uses TRBV6-1 with TRBJ1-1; 9 bases match TRBD1. Germline V gives CDR1 MNHNS, CDR2 SASEGT. CDR3 length: 13 residues. V dropped 7 bases and J dropped 3; count of bases not matched to a gene: 3. The CDR3 DNA reads as TGTGCCAGCACACAGGGGGCATACACTGAAGCTTTCTTT. This translates into CASTQGAYTEAFF.

The chain has TRBV2 and TRBJ1-2; 7 nucleotides align to TRBD1. V lost 4 bases, J lost 8 bases, and 10 bases stayed unmatched. CDR1 is SNHLY, CDR2 FYNNEI, per germline. The CDR3 spans 14 residues. The CDR3 sequence is CASSGEQGIRGYTF. CDR3 DNA sequence: TGTGCCAGCAGTGGAGAACAGGGGATTCGCGGCTACACCTTC.

In nucleotides, the CDR3 is TGTGCCAGTAGTCCCCAGGACAGGTCTAACTATGGCTACACCTTC. Translating gives CASSPQDRSNYGYTF. This sequence joins TRBV19 and TRBJ1-2, with 7 positions matching TRBD1. The CDR3 runs to 15 residues. Germline V gene lookup returns CDR1 LNHDA and CDR2 SQIVND (reference sequence). Trimming at V came to 5 bases and at J to 0 bases, leaving 6 bases not matched to a gene.

CDR3 DNA sequence: TGTGCCACCAGCTCTAGGGGGGGACAGCCCCAGCATTTT. Encoded protein: CATSSRGGQPQHF. The V gene is TRBV15, the J gene TRBJ1-5, with D perhaps TRBD1 (6 bases). CDR1 LNHNV and CDR2 YYDKDF come from the germline V gene (reference sequence). CDR3 length equals 13 residues. V lost 5 bases, J lost 7 bases, and 12 bases lay in between.

Here the CDR3 reads CASRAGLALDTQYF. The CDR3 DNA follows: TGTGCCAGCAGAGCGGGACTAGCCTTAGATACGCAGTATTTT. The chain couples TRBV6-1 to TRBJ2-3; TRBD2 matches 9 bases. The CDR3 consists of 14 residues. Germline-derived CDR1 and CDR2 are MNHNS and SASEGT. Germline trimming cut 6 bases from V and 5 bases from J; bases unmatched to any gene: 6.

V gene TRBV18 combines with J gene TRBJ2-3, with 7 bases aligning to TRBD1. Per the germline V gene, CDR1 is KGHSH and CDR2 is LQKENI. This CDR3 is built from 16 residues. The V segment lost 0 bases and the J segment 5 bases; nucleotides outside the gene matches: 8. The CDR3 coding sequence is TGTGCCAGCTCACCACCTAAGGGGGCAATACGAGATACGCAGTATTTT. Amino acid sequence: CASSPPKGAIRDTQYF.

This rearrangement joins TRBV10-2 to TRBJ2-7; TRBD1 is a possible D gene (5 bases). The CDR3 covers 15 residues. V dropped 4 bases and J dropped 0 bases, with 13 bases sitting between them. Per germline, CDR1 WSHSY and CDR2 SAAADI. The CDR3 region is CASSAWGLSSYEQYF. The DNA of the CDR3 is TGCGCCAGCAGTGCGTGGGGCTTAAGCTCCTACGAGCAGTACTTC.

CDR3 in amino acids: CASSRPPGLETNNEQFF. CDR3 nucleotides: TGTGCCAGCAGCAGGCCCCCGGGACTAGAAACCAACAATGAGCAGTTCTTC. J is TRBJ2-1 and V is TRBV11-2, with TRBD2 matching over 8 bases. The germline gives CDR1 SGHAT, CDR2 FQNNGV. V shed 5 bases, J shed 5 bases, and the junction held 14 bases outside the gene matches. The CDR3 covers 17 residues.

CDR3 region: CASSYDRDTEAFF. Here the CDR3 DNA reads TGTGCCAGCAGCTATGACAGGGATACTGAAGCTTTCTTT. The V and J genes are TRBV5-5 and TRBJ1-1, with TRBD1 matching 7 bases. Unmatched junction bases numbered 4, after V lost 3 bases and J lost 5 bases. Germline V gene sequence: CDR1 SGHKS, CDR2 YYEKEE (reference sequence). This CDR3 has 13 residues. Variable domain in full (rest from reference TRBV5-5 and TRBJ1-1): DAGVTQSPTHLIKTRGQQVTLRCSPISGHKSVSWYQQVLGQGPQFIFQYYEKEERGRGNFPDRFSARQFPNYSSELNVNALLLGDSALYLCASSYDRDTEAFFGQGTRLTVV.

V gene TRBV5-6 combines with J gene TRBJ1-1; 8 bases are a match to TRBD1. Trimming removed 6 bases from V and 0 bases from J; junction bases left unmatched: 7. The CDR3 loop spans 15 amino acids. CDR1 and CDR2 from the germline V gene are SGHDT and YYEEEE. CDR3 amino acids: CASTHGTGLNTEAFF. Written as DNA, the CDR3 is TGTGCCAGCACCCACGGGACAGGCTTGAACACTGAAGCTTTCTTT.

V usage is TRBV6-5 and J usage is TRBJ2-3; D call uncertain. In germline, CDR1 is MNHEY, CDR2 SVGAGI. The length of the CDR3 is 13 residues. Trimming took off 6 bases at V and 4 bases at J, with 11 bases between the two ends. Here the CDR3 DNA reads TGTGCCAGCAGCCATCACCTAGCAGATACGCAGTATTTT. Translating it yields CASSHHLADTQYF.

The J gene is TRBJ1-1, the V gene TRBV5-1; 7 nucleotides line up with TRBD1. The CDR3 sequence is 13 residues long. V lost 9 bases to trimming and J lost 0 bases; unmatched junction nucleotides: 5. The germline V gene has CDR1 SGHRS and CDR2 YFSETQ. CDR3: CATRQGLNTEAFF. The CDR3 DNA sequence: TGCGCCACCCGACAGGGCTTGAACACTGAAGCTTTCTTT.

V gene TRBV19 combines with J gene TRBJ2-5; 10 bases agree with TRBD2. CDR1 is LNHDA and CDR2 is SQIVND in the germline V gene (reference sequence). The CDR3 extends over 19 amino acids. The V segment lost 3 bases and the J segment 5 bases; nucleotides outside the gene matches: 18. The CDR3 is CASSIRSSGRGRKEETQYF. The CDR3 region has the DNA TGTGCCAGTAGTATTAGGTCTAGCGGGAGAGGAAGAAAAGAGGAGACCCAGTACTTC.